These 29 T cell receptor beta chains were all obtained from the same sample, sequenced in a study of blood T cell repertoires in COVID-19 (dated by TCRdb to 2020 to 2021). Library construction relied on the immunoSEQ multiplex PCR assay. TCRdb holds this immuneACCESS table with in-frame rearrangements only. Some clones are missing; in checked studies, unresolved V genes explain under half, and the rest has no known cause. The sample records a few hundred thousand clones, 70% to 90% of which are singletons. The ten most abundant clones make up around 0.97% of the sample. The sequenced sample was peripheral blood. The origin of the receptors is a man in his forties with acute or convalescent COVID-19.

The V gene is TRBV7-9, the J gene TRBJ2-7; 8 nucleotides align to TRBD2. Unmatched junction bases numbered 5, after V lost 1 base and J lost 0 bases. The CDR3 totals 16 residues. CDR1 SEHNR and CDR2 FQNEAQ come from the germline V gene (reference sequence). CDR3 DNA sequence: TGTGCCAGCAGCTTAGGAGCGGGGGCCTTCTCCTACGAGCAGTACTTC. This sequence encodes CASSLGAGAFSYEQYF. The whole variable domain, remainder taken from reference TRBV7-9 and TRBJ2-7, is DTGVSQNPRHKITKRGQNVTFRCDPISEHNRLYWYRQTLGQGPEFLTYFQNEAQLEKSRLLSDRFSAERPKGSFSTLEIQRTEQGDSAMYLCASSLGAGAFSYEQYFGPGTRLTVT.

The gene calls are TRBV6-2 or TRBV6-3 and TRBJ2-4, with 11 bases fitting TRBD2. Germline V CDR1 and CDR2: MNHEY, SVGEGT. Trimming took 8 bases from V and 6 from J; bases not matched to a gene: 6. CDR3 length: 14 residues. Written as DNA, the CDR3 is TGTGCCAGCGGCCGTAGCGGGGGGGGAAACATTCAGTACTTC. Amino acid sequence: CASGRSGGGNIQYF.

The chain couples TRBV7-9 to TRBJ1-5; D may be TRBD1 (5 bases). The germline V gene has CDR1 SEHNR and CDR2 FQNEAQ (reference sequence). The CDR3 covers 17 residues. V was clipped by 7 bases and J by 4 bases, with 23 bases between them. CDR3 sequence (DNA): TGTGCCAGCACCAGCTCCGTAGGAAACAGGTTAAATCAGCCCCAGCATTTT. It encodes CASTSSVGNRLNQPQHF. Filled out from reference TRBV7-9 and TRBJ1-5, the complete variable domain reads DTGVSQNPRHKITKRGQNVTFRCDPISEHNRLYWYRQTLGQGPEFLTYFQNEAQLEKSRLLSDRFSAERPKGSFSTLEIQRTEQGDSAMYLCASTSSVGNRLNQPQHFGDGTRLSIL.

This chain joins TRBV6-9 and TRBJ1-1, with D possibly TRBD1 on 5 matching bases. Trimming shortened V by 3 bases and J by 3 bases, and 14 bases separated the two germline ends. The CDR3 consists of 15 residues. Germline lookup yields CDR1 MNHGY and CDR2 SVAAGI. CDR3 bases: TGTGCCAGCAGTTACACGGGGGAGGGGTACACTGAAGCTTTCTTT. Protein: CASSYTGEGYTEAFF.

The V call is TRBV10-3, the J call TRBJ2-2; 10 bases align to TRBD2. Germline V CDR1 and CDR2: ENHRY, SYGVKD. Losses at the gene ends were 2 bases for V and 7 bases for J; bases not matched to a gene: 7. This CDR3 contains 16 residues. CDR3 residues: CAISETAGGQNGELFF. The CDR3, as DNA: TGTGCCATCAGTGAGACAGCGGGGGGGCAGAACGGGGAGCTGTTTTTT.

This clone was recorded once. The V call is TRBV15, the J call TRBJ1-2; no definite D call. Germline-derived CDR1 and CDR2 are LNHNV and YYDKDF (reference sequence). The CDR3 consists of 12 residues. The V end lost 8 bases, the J end lost 1 base, and 8 bases lay between the germline ends. Here the CDR3 reads CATARDNYGYTF. The CDR3, as DNA: TGTGCCACCGCGCGGGATAACTATGGCTACACCTTC.

The rearrangement uses TRBV3-1 (or the pseudogene TRBV3-2) and TRBJ2-7, with a weak D call TRBD1 (6 bases). Trimming took off 3 bases at V and 1 base at J, with 10 bases between the two ends. The CDR3 loop spans 14 amino acids. Germline loops: CDR1 LGHDT, CDR2 YNNKEL (reference sequence). The CDR3 is CASSQGHLSYEQYF. In nucleotides, the CDR3 is TGTGCCAGCAGCCAGGGACACCTTTCCTACGAGCAGTACTTC.

The V gene is TRBV30, the J gene TRBJ1-3, with 9 bases aligning to TRBD1. V dropped 1 base and J dropped 4; count of bases not matched to a gene: 2. This CDR3 is 14 amino acids long. The V gene's germline CDR1 is GTSNPN and CDR2 SVGIG (reference sequence). The CDR3 DNA reads TGTGCCTGGAGTGACAGGGGGCTCGGAAACACCATATATTTT. Protein sequence: CAWSDRGLGNTIYF.

The chain employs TRBV4-3 and TRBJ2-7; the D gene is possibly TRBD1 (6 bases). With 2 bases removed from V and 6 bases from J, the gap between germline ends came to 14 bases. The V gene's germline CDR1 is LGHNA and CDR2 YSLEER. This CDR3 has 14 residues. CDR3 amino acids: CASSQRTAGGEQYF. CDR3 DNA sequence: TGCGCCAGCAGCCAACGGACAGCTGGGGGCGAGCAGTACTTC.

The chain couples TRBV11-2 to TRBJ2-3, with D maybe TRBD1 (6 bases). This CDR3 spans 12 amino acids. V lost 6 bases and J lost 5, with 9 bases in between. Germline V gene lookup returns CDR1 SGHAT and CDR2 FQNNGV. CDR3 region: CASRPDRDTQYF. In nucleotides, the CDR3 is TGTGCCAGCAGACCGGACAGAGATACGCAGTATTTT.

V gene TRBV7-3 combines with J gene TRBJ1-6; D not certain. With 2 bases removed from V and 9 bases from J, the gap between germline ends came to 8 bases. The CDR3 spans 13 residues. The germline gives CDR1 SGHTA, CDR2 FQGTGA. In nucleotides, the CDR3 is TGTGCCAGCAGCTTAGAGAATGGTTCACCCCTCCACTTT. Its protein product is CASSLENGSPLHF.

The genes are TRBV7-6 and TRBJ2-1; 8 nucleotides line up with TRBD1. J lost 2 bases, V lost 0 bases, and 0 bases had no gene match. The length of the CDR3 is 15 residues. Per germline, CDR1 SGHVS and CDR2 FNYEAQ. The CDR3 region has the DNA TGTGCCAGCAGCTTAGCACAGGGGGCCTACAATGAGCAGTTCTTC. Translated: CASSLAQGAYNEQFF.

The chain is built from TRBV24-1 and TRBJ1-2; 7 bases align to TRBD1. This CDR3 has 14 amino acids. In germline, CDR1 is KGHDR, CDR2 SFDVKD. The V segment lost 4 bases and the J segment 8 bases; nucleotides outside the gene matches: 9. This CDR3 is CATSDETGPKGYTF. CDR3 nucleotides: TGTGCCACCAGTGACGAGACAGGGCCTAAAGGCTACACCTTC.

This clone was seen just once. The rearrangement links TRBV5-1 to TRBJ1-1; the D gene is possibly TRBD1 (5 bases). V gave up 3 bases and J gave up 4 bases, with 10 bases separating them. The CDR3 spans 13 residues. The germline V gene encodes CDR1 SGHRS and CDR2 YFSETQ. Here the CDR3 reads CASSSAGGTEAFF. CDR3 DNA sequence: TGCGCCAGCAGCTCTGCGGGGGGCACTGAAGCTTTCTTT. The full variable domain, with the rest looked up from reference TRBV5-1 and TRBJ1-1, is KAGVTQTPRYLIKTRGQQVTLSCSPISGHRSVSWYQQTPGQGLQFLFEYFSETQRNKGNFPGRFSGRQFSNSRSEMNVSTLELGDSALYLCASSSAGGTEAFFGQGTRLTVV.

CDR3 sequence: CASTLQRGNSPLHF. Written as DNA, the CDR3 is TGTGCCAGCACTTTACAGAGGGGGAATTCACCCCTCCACTTT. The chain recombines TRBV6-5 with TRBJ1-6, with a weak D call TRBD1 (6 bases). With 7 bases removed from V and 7 bases from J, the gap between germline ends came to 14 bases. This CDR3 has 14 amino acids. Germline V lookup: CDR1 MNHEY, CDR2 SVGAGI.

The chain is built from TRBV2 and TRBJ1-1; no clear D gene. Germline CDR1 and CDR2: SNHLY and FYNNEI. CDR3 length: 12 amino acids. Trimming removed 8 bases at V and 4 bases at J, with 11 bases between. The CDR3 here is CASGQMFTEAFF. The CDR3 coding sequence is TGTGCCAGCGGCCAGATGTTCACTGAAGCTTTCTTT.

This sequence joins TRBV20-1 and TRBJ2-3; the D is unclear. CDR3 length equals 11 residues. The germline V gene encodes CDR1 DFQATT and CDR2 SNEGSKA (reference sequence). The CDR3 DNA follows: TGCAGCGCGATTAGTGCAGATACGCAGTATTTT. Its protein is CSAISADTQYF.

V gene TRBV7-9 combines with J gene TRBJ1-4; no clear D gene. The CDR3 is 14 residues long. In germline, CDR1 is SEHNR, CDR2 FQNEAQ (reference sequence). V lost 5 bases, J lost 8 bases, and 15 bases lay in between. The CDR3 here is CASSPRSSQEKLFF. As DNA, the CDR3 is TGTGCCAGCAGCCCCCGGTCATCTCAAGAAAAACTGTTTTTT.

The gene calls are TRBV19 and TRBJ1-3, with a tentative D call TRBD1 (5 bases). V lost 7 bases, J lost 0 bases, and 16 bases lay in between. The CDR3 is 16 residues long. Germline loops: CDR1 LNHDA, CDR2 SQIVND (reference sequence). The CDR3, as DNA: TGTGCCAGTACCAACGAGCGGGGGTACTCTGGAAACACCATATATTTT. Its protein product is CASTNERGYSGNTIYF. The variable domain in full, completed from reference TRBV19 and TRBJ1-3, reads DGGITQSPKYLFRKEGQNVTLSCEQNLNHDAMYWYRQDPGQGLRLIYYSQIVNDFQKGDIAEGYSVSREKKESFPLTVTSAQKNPTAFYLCASTNERGYSGNTIYFGEGSWLTVV.

In its sample, this clone was seen once. The same CDR3 can be traced to other DNA sequences in this sample. The chain has TRBV12-3 or TRBV12-4 and TRBJ1-1, with 7 nucleotides matching TRBD1. Trimming at V came to 6 bases and at J to 1 base, leaving 2 bases not matched to a gene. The CDR3 is 13 amino acids. The CDR3 DNA reads as TGTGCCAGCAGCCGGACAGGGAACACTGAAGCTTTCTTT. Its translation is CASSRTGNTEAFF.

The chain recombines TRBV24-1 with TRBJ2-7; D is undetermined. The V and J ends lost 9 bases and 5 bases respectively, with 10 bases between them. Germline CDR1 is KGHDR and CDR2 is SFDVKD. The CDR3 is 11 residues long. The CDR3, as DNA: TGTGCCACCGATCTTGAGGACGAGCAGTACTTC. Protein sequence: CATDLEDEQYF.

The J gene is TRBJ2-1, the V gene TRBV4-3; 9 bases match TRBD2. CDR3 size: 16 residues. Trimming removed 0 bases from V and 10 bases from J; junction bases left unmatched: 10. Germline loops: CDR1 LGHNA, CDR2 YSLEER. In DNA form, the CDR3 reads TGCGCCAGCAGCCAAGAACTAGCGGGTAACGCCTTGGAGCAGTTCTTC. Translated: CASSQELAGNALEQFF.

The V call is TRBV3-1 (or the pseudogene TRBV3-2), the J call TRBJ1-4; 9 bases line up with TRBD1. From germline, CDR1 is LGHDT and CDR2 YNNKEL (reference sequence). The CDR3 totals 15 residues. J gave up 8 bases and V 0 bases, and 4 bases lay outside the gene matches. The CDR3 here is CASSQDGTGREKLFF. The CDR3 nucleotides are TGTGCCAGCAGCCAAGATGGGACAGGGAGGGAAAAACTGTTTTTT.

In the case of this clone: The same CDR3 also results from other DNA sequences found in this sample. The V call is TRBV7-9, the J call TRBJ1-1; D remains unclear. The V gene's germline CDR1 is SEHNR and CDR2 FQNEAQ (reference sequence). With 1 base removed from V and 1 base from J, the gap between germline ends came to 7 bases. This CDR3 region has 14 residues. This CDR3 is CASSLVRENTEAFF. The CDR3 nucleotides are TGTGCCAGCAGCTTAGTCCGGGAGAACACTGAAGCTTTCTTT.

The chain has TRBV7-2 and TRBJ1-2; tentative D call: TRBD1 (6 bases). V lost 4 bases, J lost 6 bases, and 12 bases lay in between. Germline CDR1 reads SGHTA; CDR2 reads FQGNSA. The length of the CDR3 is 13 residues. The CDR3 nucleotides are TGTGCCAGCAGCTATTTAACAGGGAATGGCTACACCTTC. Translated, it gives CASSYLTGNGYTF.

This chain joins TRBV19 and TRBJ2-2; 9 bases align to TRBD1. Germline V gives CDR1 LNHDA, CDR2 SQIVND (reference sequence). The J segment lost 6 bases and the V segment lost 7 bases, leaving 15 bases of the junction unmatched. This CDR3 has 17 amino acids. In nucleotides, the CDR3 is TGTGCCAGTATTCCAGACCGGGACAGGGTAGCGGCCGGGGAGCTGTTTTTT. Its protein is CASIPDRDRVAAGELFF.

The chain carries TRBV12-5 and TRBJ2-5, with D tentatively TRBD1 (6 bases). The V gene's germline CDR1 is LGHNT and CDR2 FRNRAP. V lost 3 bases and J lost 5, with 28 bases in between. This CDR3 contains 19 residues. For the CDR3, the DNA is TGTGCTAGTGGTTTCTCACTCCCCGGGACATCCACCGGGGAGGAGACCCAGTACTTC. Translated, it gives CASGFSLPGTSTGEETQYF.

This chain connects TRBV25-1 to TRBJ1-2, with TRBD1 as a possible D gene (5 bases). The V end lost 3 bases, the J end lost 5 bases, and 13 bases lay between the germline ends. The CDR3 is made up of 14 amino acids. Germline assignment: CDR1 MGHDK and CDR2 SYGVNS. The CDR3 region has the DNA TGTGCCAGCAGTGATACGGGGGGAATGTATGGCTACACCTTC. It codes for CASSDTGGMYGYTF.

V and J are TRBV19 and TRBJ2-3; 14 bases line up with TRBD2. The CDR3 sequence is 16 residues long. Per germline, CDR1 LNHDA and CDR2 SQIVND (reference sequence). V dropped 5 bases and J dropped 4; count of bases not matched to a gene: 5. CDR3 protein: CASSLRLAGGADTQYF. CDR3 bases: TGTGCCAGTAGTCTAAGACTAGCGGGGGGGGCAGATACGCAGTATTTT. Variable domain in full (rest from reference TRBV19 and TRBJ2-3): DGGITQSPKYLFRKEGQNVTLSCEQNLNHDAMYWYRQDPGQGLRLIYYSQIVNDFQKGDIAEGYSVSREKKESFPLTVTSAQKNPTAFYLCASSLRLAGGADTQYFGPGTRLTVL.